The 23 T cell receptor beta chains reported below all come from one sample, sequenced in a study of response to subunit inactivated influenza vaccine. TCRdb re-analysed the RT-PCR reads in MiXCR, keeping a single row per CDR3 protein. The table shows about 300,000 distinct CDR3 sequences, with around a fifth occurring only once. Source: PBMCs from blood, taken less than 22 months after vaccination. The receptors shown here come from a man aged 50 to 69 who received an inactivated influenza vaccine.

V is TRBV7-8 and J is TRBJ2-7; 7 bases agree with TRBD1. The germline CDR1 and CDR2 sequences are SGHVS and FQNEAQ. This CDR3 is 15 amino acids long. The ends lost 5 bases at V and 0 bases at J; junction bases unmatched: 7. The CDR3 sequence: CASSQGQIFSYEQYF. CDR3 sequence (DNA): TGTGCCAGCAGCCAGGGACAGATTTTCTCCTACGAGCAGTACTTC.

This clonotype occurred a few times. This rearrangement joins TRBV5-1 to TRBJ1-1; 9 bases match TRBD1. CDR1 and CDR2 from the germline V gene are SGHRS and YFSETQ. The CDR3 runs to 15 residues. Germline trimming cut 4 bases from V and 4 bases from J; bases unmatched to any gene: 8. The DNA of the CDR3 is TGCGCCAGCAGCCCAGAACAGGGGGCGCGCACTGAAGCTTTCTTT. Translation gives CASSPEQGARTEAFF.

V gene TRBV27 combines with J gene TRBJ1-2, with a possible D match to TRBD1 (5 bases). CDR3 length: 15 amino acids. Trimming pared 2 bases from V and 4 bases from J, leaving 14 bases between. Germline V gene data show CDR1 as MNHEY and CDR2 as SMNVEV (reference sequence). As DNA, the CDR3 is TGTGCCAGCAGTTTAAAATATACAGGAGGCTATGGCTACACCTTC. It specifies CASSLKYTGGYGYTF.

In its sample, this clonotype was seen a few times. The rearrangement joins TRBV27 to TRBJ2-1; tentatively, D is TRBD1 (5 bases). CDR1 is MNHEY, CDR2 SMNVEV, per germline (reference sequence). V was trimmed by 5 bases and J by 3 bases, leaving 20 bases between them. The CDR3 is made up of 17 amino acids. The CDR3 sequence is CASSPYGRGAIYNEQFF. CDR3 bases: TGTGCCAGCAGTCCGTACGGGCGTGGGGCGATCTACAATGAGCAGTTCTTC.

CDR3 sequence (DNA): TGTGCCAGCAGCTCGCGATCCCAAGAGACCCAGTACTTC. Translation gives CASSSRSQETQYF. The genes are TRBV7-2 and TRBJ2-5; D call uncertain. The V gene's germline CDR1 is SGHTA and CDR2 FQGNSA. CDR3 length: 13 amino acids. Trimming pared 4 bases from V and 1 base from J, leaving 7 bases between.

This clonotype was recorded at least ten times. The genes are TRBV29-1 and TRBJ1-1; 9 nucleotides match TRBD1. The CDR3 loop spans 14 amino acids. V dropped 7 bases and J dropped 1; count of bases not matched to a gene: 7. Looked up from germline, CDR1 is SQVTM and CDR2 is ANQGSEA. Here the CDR3 DNA reads TGCAGCGCTGGGACAGGGTGGGCGAACACTGAAGCTTTCTTT. It is translated as CSAGTGWANTEAFF.

This clonotype showed up many times. This chain connects TRBV27 to TRBJ2-1; 11 nucleotides align to TRBD2. The CDR3 is 15 amino acids. Germline CDR1 is MNHEY and CDR2 is SMNVEV (reference sequence). V lost 3 bases to trimming and J lost 6 bases; unmatched junction nucleotides: 4. CDR3 in DNA: TGTGCCAGCAGTTTGTCACTAGCGGGAGTCAATGAGCAGTTCTTC. It encodes CASSLSLAGVNEQFF.

This clonotype was counted ten times or more. The gene calls are TRBV4-3 and TRBJ2-7; 8 bases match TRBD1. CDR3 length: 15 residues. V lost 1 base, J lost 4 bases, and 6 bases stayed unmatched. The germline gives CDR1 LGHNA, CDR2 YSLEER. Here the CDR3 DNA reads TGCGCCAGCAGCCAAGGGACGGGGACAGGTTACGAGCAGTACTTC. Translating it yields CASSQGTGTGYEQYF.

This clonotype was detected only a few times. A junction boundary mismatches the germline segment, possibly from a read error. The V gene is TRBV20-1, the J gene TRBJ2-1, with D possibly called TRBD1 or TRBD2 (5 bases each). CDR3 size: 12 residues. Germline lookup yields CDR1 DFQATT and CDR2 SNEGSKA (reference sequence). CDR3 sequence (DNA): TGCAGTGTTAGATCTAGTGGGGGTGAGCAGTTCTTC. This translates into CSVRSSGGEQFF.

Regarding this clonotype: One base away lies a much larger clone, so this may be a sequencing read error. The chain recombines TRBV12-3 or TRBV12-4 with TRBJ1-2, with no clear D. V was cut by 5 bases and J by 8 bases, with 12 bases left in between. The CDR3 covers 12 residues. CDR3 nucleotides: TGTGCCAGCAGTAACAGCATTACGGGCTACACCTTC. It translates to CASSNSITGYTF.

V and J are TRBV12-3 or TRBV12-4 and TRBJ1-6; 8 nucleotides match TRBD1. Losses at the gene ends were 6 bases for V and 4 bases for J; bases not matched to a gene: 14. CDR3 size: 18 residues. The CDR3 region is CASSEDRVFSVYNSPLHF. The CDR3 DNA reads as TGTGCCAGCAGCGAGGACAGGGTTTTTTCGGTGTATAATTCACCCCTCCACTTT.

This clonotype came up a few times. The chain is built from TRBV12-3 or TRBV12-4 and TRBJ1-2, with D unclear. This CDR3 region has 13 residues. V was clipped by 8 bases and J by 0 bases, with 10 bases between them. The DNA for the CDR3 is TGTGCCAGCGTAGCAGGCTCTAACTATGGCTACACCTTC. This translates into CASVAGSNYGYTF.

This clonotype occurred a few times. V is TRBV4-3 and J is TRBJ1-2; D not certain. The CDR3 consists of 14 residues. Germline CDR1 is LGHNA and CDR2 is YSLEER. Deletions cut 0 bases from V and 3 bases from J, with 8 bases between. The CDR3 protein is CASSQDAGYYGYTF. In nucleotides, the CDR3 is TGCGCCAGCAGCCAAGATGCAGGTTACTATGGCTACACCTTC.

There are a few counts of this clonotype. The chain carries TRBV18 and TRBJ2-7; D is unclear. Germline CDR1 is KGHSH and CDR2 is LQKENI. This CDR3 spans 15 amino acids. Trimming removed 0 bases at V and 0 bases at J, with 9 bases between. DNA for the CDR3: TGTGCCAGCTCACCACCGTCCACCGCCTCCTACGAGCAGTACTTC. This translates into CASSPPSTASYEQYF.

The chain recombines TRBV9 with TRBJ2-3, with D hard to call. Per the germline V gene, CDR1 is SGDLS and CDR2 is YYNGEE. Trimming stripped 0 bases from V and 4 bases from J, with 12 bases between. The CDR3 loop spans 15 amino acids. This chain's CDR3 is CASSVGGDGSDTQYF. The CDR3 region has the DNA TGTGCCAGCAGCGTAGGTGGAGATGGCTCAGATACGCAGTATTTT. Looking up the rest from reference TRBV9 and TRBJ2-3 gives the full variable domain: DSGVTQTPKHLITATGQRVTLRCSPRSGDLSVYWYQQSLDQGLQFLIQYYNGEERAKGNILERFSAQQFPDLHSELNLSSLELGDSALYFCASSVGGDGSDTQYFGPGTRLTVL.

Concerning this clonotype itself: A read error is likely, as this CDR3 ends without the conserved phenylalanine or tryptophan. The chain employs TRBV6-5 and TRBJ2-7; TRBD1 or TRBD2 may be the D gene (6 bases each). Trimming removed 2 bases from V and 3 bases from J, with 11 bases in between. Germline V gene sequence: CDR1 MNHEY, CDR2 SVGAGI. This CDR3 region has 14 residues. Written as DNA, the CDR3 is TGTGCCAGCAGTTACCGACAGGACTACTACGAGCAGTACCTC. Encoded protein: CASSYRQDYYEQYL.

This chain uses TRBV28 with TRBJ2-7; TRBD1 agrees at 9 bases. Per germline, CDR1 MDHEN and CDR2 SYDVKM. CDR3 length: 15 residues. Trimming at V came to 4 bases and at J to 4 bases, leaving 8 bases not matched to a gene. This chain's CDR3 is CASSSPGQGRYEQYF. DNA for the CDR3: TGTGCCAGCAGTTCCCCGGGACAGGGAAGGTACGAGCAGTACTTC.

J is TRBJ1-2 and V is TRBV29-1, with no clear D. Trimming removed 4 bases from V and 5 bases from J, with 8 bases in between. The CDR3 consists of 11 residues. Per germline, CDR1 SQVTM and CDR2 ANQGSEA. The CDR3 loop reads CSVVVGYGYTF. DNA for the CDR3: TGCAGCGTTGTAGTGGGGTATGGCTACACCTTC.

This CDR3 reads CASSLAMGLGAFF. The CDR3 nucleotides read TGTGCCAGCAGCTTAGCGATGGGGCTGGGAGCTTTCTTT. The chain uses TRBV11-1 and TRBJ1-1; possible D gene TRBD1, 5 bases. V was pared by 0 bases and J by 10 bases, with 12 bases between. The CDR3 length is 13 residues. Germline lookup yields CDR1 SGHAT and CDR2 FQDESV (reference sequence).

The chain combines TRBV7-9 with TRBJ2-4, with 9 bases aligning to TRBD2. Losses at the gene ends were 5 bases for V and 1 base for J; bases not matched to a gene: 9. Germline loops: CDR1 SEHNR, CDR2 FQNEAQ (reference sequence). The CDR3 runs to 17 residues. CDR3 in DNA: TGTGCCAGCAGCGCCCGTAGCGGGAGACCGGCCAAAAACATTCAGTACTTC. It is translated as CASSARSGRPAKNIQYF. The full variable domain, with the rest looked up from reference TRBV7-9 and TRBJ2-4, is DTGVSQNPRHKITKRGQNVTFRCDPISEHNRLYWYRQTLGQGPEFLTYFQNEAQLEKSRLLSDRFSAERPKGSFSTLEIQRTEQGDSAMYLCASSARSGRPAKNIQYFGAGTRLSVL.

This clonotype appeared many times. The chain employs TRBV5-1 and TRBJ1-4, with 7 positions matching TRBD1. V trimming: 4 bases; J trimming: 8 bases; junction bases outside the gene matches: 8. Germline V gene sequence: CDR1 SGHRS, CDR2 YFSETQ. The CDR3 contains 14 residues. This chain's CDR3 is CASSPSGGWEKLFF. CDR3 in DNA: TGCGCCAGCAGCCCCTCAGGGGGTTGGGAAAAACTGTTTTTT.

This clonotype turned up a few times. The chain uses TRBV12-3 or TRBV12-4 and TRBJ2-3, with D possibly being TRBD1 (5 bases). V shed 6 bases and J shed 4 bases, with 11 bases lying between them. CDR3 length: 13 amino acids. CDR3 nucleotide sequence: TGTGCCAGCAGCTCAACAGGATCAGATACGCAGTATTTT. Its translation is CASSSTGSDTQYF.

In its sample, this clonotype was seen a few times. The rearrangement joins TRBV12-3 or TRBV12-4 to TRBJ2-2; D gene unclear. The CDR3 extends over 11 amino acids. The ends were cut back, 4 bases at V and 9 bases at J, with 6 bases in the middle. The CDR3 bases are TGTGCCAGCAGTTCCCCCCGGGAGCTGTTTTTT. Its translation is CASSSPRELFF.